This TCR beta chain was identified in a study of blood T cell repertoires in COVID-19. Across the study: From the United States, Italy and Spain came samples of acute and convalescent COVID-19. The cDNA or gDNA used as material had been derived from T cells, B-cell-depleted T cells, or PBMCs.

Authors' analysis steps: Estimation of nucleated cell counts relied on the amplification of reference gene primers. Profiled with immunoSEQ multiplex PCR; TCRdb holds only in-frame clones, not every one. V and J calls and clone size follow that table, whereas D and trimming were derived from the DNA. The table has approximately 24,000 clones, over 90% seen once. This CDR3 is built from 15 residues. Germline values: CDR1 LNHDA, CDR2 SQIVND (reference sequence). V lost 1 base and J lost 4; bases outside the gene matches: 3. This receptor was identified in a human donor in a cohort sampled during active COVID-19. The V gene is TRBV19, the J gene TRBJ2-3; the match to TRBD2 covers 9 bases. Sample: peripheral blood. The CDR3 DNA reads TGTGCCAGTAGTATAGGGCTAGCGGGACCAGATACGCAGTATTTT. As protein: CASSIGLAGPDTQYF.